This passage covers 20 T cell receptor beta chains from one sample sequenced in a study of T cell responses to AZD1222 COVID-19 vaccine (dated by TCRdb to about 2021). The method behind the library was the immunoSEQ multiplex PCR assay. Drawn from immuneACCESS, this table holds only the in-frame rearrangements with V and J called that TCRdb kept. Clones are partly lost; checked studies trace under half to an unresolved V gene and leave the rest unexplained. This sample comprises 95,000 to 150,000 clones, roughly nine tenths of them detected only once. The biggest ten clones account for about 4.8% of the sample. The sample's time point label is to be understood as: baseline before first vaccination. Specimen: peripheral blood, collected on day 0 of AZD1222 vaccination. These receptors came from an adult in good health.

This clone has a single count. The gene calls are TRBV11-1 and TRBJ2-5, with 8 bases identical to TRBD1. J was trimmed by 10 bases and V by 5 bases; bases with no gene match: 15. CDR3 length equals 15 residues. Per the germline V gene, CDR1 is SGHAT and CDR2 is FQDESV (reference sequence). CDR3 DNA sequence: TGTGCCAGCAGCCGAATGCTGACAGGGGCCAGGGGCCAGTACTTC. Protein: CASSRMLTGARGQYF.

The J gene is TRBJ1-4, the V gene TRBV11-1; D might be TRBD1 (5 bases). The CDR3 is 13 amino acids. Germline lookup yields CDR1 SGHAT and CDR2 FQDESV (reference sequence). Between the trimmed V and J ends, which lost 3 bases and 7 bases, there was a span of 9 bases. In DNA, the CDR3 is TGTGCCAGCAGCTTCTCAGGGTCTGAAAAACTGTTTTTT. Its translation is CASSFSGSEKLFF.

This chain joins TRBV29-1 and TRBJ2-5; TRBD2 is a possible D gene (6 bases). The CDR3 has 12 amino acids. Germline loops: CDR1 SQVTM, CDR2 ANQGSEA. Deletions cut 4 bases from V and 4 bases from J, with 10 bases between. DNA of the CDR3: TGCAGCGTTGTTGCAGCGGGAGAGACCCAGTACTTC. Translated, it gives CSVVAAGETQYF. Full variable domain (outside the CDR3, taken from reference TRBV29-1 and TRBJ2-5): SAVISQKPSRDICQRGTSLTIQCQVDSQVTMMFWYRQQPGQSLTLIATANQGSEATYESGFVIDKFPISRPNLTFSTLTVSNMSPEDSSIYLCSVVAAGETQYFGPGTRLLVL.

The chain joins TRBV28 to TRBJ1-1; D is undetermined. This CDR3 is 12 amino acids long. With 10 bases removed from V and 4 bases from J, the gap between germline ends came to 13 bases. The germline gives CDR1 MDHEN, CDR2 SYDVKM. Here the CDR3 DNA reads TGTGCCACCGAAGGGTACGTCACTGAAGCTTTCTTT. Translation gives CATEGYVTEAFF.

The V call is TRBV29-1, the J call TRBJ2-1; TRBD2 aligns across 15 bases. Per germline, CDR1 SQVTM and CDR2 ANQGSEA. There are 15 residues in the CDR3. The junction had 11 bases not matched to a gene; V was cut back by 8 bases and J by 9 bases. CDR3 sequence: CSSPSGTSGGSEQFF. CDR3 nucleotides: TGCAGCTCCCCTTCCGGGACTAGCGGGGGGAGTGAGCAGTTCTTC.

This rearrangement joins TRBV7-6 to TRBJ1-6; D possibly corresponds to TRBD1 (5 bases). The V end lost 5 bases, the J end lost 5 bases, and 13 bases lay between the germline ends. The germline gives CDR1 SGHVS, CDR2 FNYEAQ. The CDR3 contains 15 residues. CDR3 loop: CASSRGDTDNSPLHF. The CDR3 region has the DNA TGTGCCAGCAGCAGAGGGGATACGGATAATTCACCCCTCCACTTT. The variable domain in full, completed from reference TRBV7-6 and TRBJ1-6, reads GAGVSQSPRYKVTKRGQDVALRCDPISGHVSLYWYRQALGQGPEFLTYFNYEAQQDKSGLPNDRFSAERPEGSISTLTIQRTEQRDSAMYRCASSRGDTDNSPLHFGNGTRLTVT.

V gene TRBV2 combines with J gene TRBJ1-1, with 9 bases aligning to TRBD1. V shed 3 bases and J 4 bases; nucleotides not matched to a gene: 6. The CDR3 loop spans 15 amino acids. Germline V gene sequence: CDR1 SNHLY, CDR2 FYNNEI. In DNA, the CDR3 is TGTGCCAGCAGTGAGGGACAGGGAAGTCGCACTGAAGCTTTCTTT. It is translated as CASSEGQGSRTEAFF.

The rearrangement links TRBV4-1 to TRBJ1-5; D uncertain. V lost 0 bases to trimming and J lost 0 bases, with 15 bases between them. Germline V gene lookup returns CDR1 MGHRA and CDR2 YSYEKL. The CDR3 loop spans 18 amino acids. The CDR3 region is CASSQDSSGPYSNQPQHF. The CDR3 DNA reads TGCGCCAGCAGCCAAGATTCGTCAGGACCCTATAGCAATCAGCCCCAGCATTTT.

This clone has a single count. This chain connects TRBV27 to TRBJ2-1; D is perhaps TRBD2 (5 bases). CDR3 size: 13 residues. Trimming removed 3 bases from V and 4 bases from J, with 7 bases in between. The germline V gene has CDR1 MNHEY and CDR2 SMNVEV (reference sequence). CDR3 sequence: CASSLPGYNEQFF. Here the CDR3 DNA reads TGTGCCAGCAGTTTGCCGGGGTACAATGAGCAGTTCTTC.

The rearrangement uses TRBV7-8 and TRBJ1-3; D is undetermined. Trimming cost V 4 bases and J 2 bases, with 6 bases left between them. This CDR3 spans 13 amino acids. Per the germline V gene, CDR1 is SGHVS and CDR2 is FQNEAQ. Here the CDR3 DNA reads TGTGCCAGCAGCTACACCGCTGGAAACACCATATATTTT. Protein product: CASSYTAGNTIYF.

V usage is TRBV30 and J usage is TRBJ1-5; 9 bases agree with TRBD1. From germline, CDR1 is GTSNPN and CDR2 SVGIG (reference sequence). The CDR3 extends over 14 amino acids. J was trimmed by 4 bases and V by 5 bases; bases with no gene match: 6. The CDR3: CAWGTGTGNQPQHF. The CDR3 nucleotides are TGTGCCTGGGGAACCGGGACAGGGAATCAGCCCCAGCATTTT.

The chain is built from TRBV5-1 and TRBJ2-1; TRBD2 matches at 14 bases. The CDR3 length is 16 residues. Germline CDR1 and CDR2: SGHRS and YFSETQ. V lost 4 bases and J lost 7; bases outside the gene matches: 7. The CDR3 DNA follows: TGCGCCAGCAGCCAAGGGACTAGCGGGAGTTTTAATGAGCAGTTCTTC. As protein: CASSQGTSGSFNEQFF.

This chain joins TRBV6-5 and TRBJ2-5; D might be TRBD1 or TRBD2, each matching 6 bases. Trimming took off 9 bases at V and 5 bases at J, with 13 bases between the two ends. This CDR3 comprises 12 residues. Per the germline V gene, CDR1 is MNHEY and CDR2 is SVGAGI. The CDR3 spells CASRGDVETQYF. Here the CDR3 DNA reads TGTGCCAGTAGGGGGGACGTGGAGACCCAGTACTTC.

Only one count was recorded for this clone. The V call is TRBV28, the J call TRBJ1-6; D is unclear. Germline CDR1 reads MDHEN; CDR2 reads SYDVKM. The CDR3 consists of 12 residues. Trimming left V 6 bases short and J 9 bases short, with 9 bases between. The CDR3 sequence is CASSPVVSPLHF. CDR3 DNA: TGTGCCAGCAGCCCCGTTGTTTCACCCCTCCACTTT.

This chain links TRBV4-1 with TRBJ1-1, with D tentatively TRBD1 (6 bases). The germline gives CDR1 MGHRA, CDR2 YSYEKL. This CDR3 contains 14 residues. V lost 0 bases, J lost 4 bases, and 9 bases lay in between. In DNA form, the CDR3 reads TGCGCCAGCAGCCAAGAGGGCAGGGGCACTGAAGCTTTCTTT. This codes for CASSQEGRGTEAFF.

The V and J genes are TRBV2 and TRBJ2-7; D gene unclear. With 4 bases removed from V and 3 bases from J, the gap between germline ends came to 7 bases. There are 12 residues in the CDR3. Germline-derived CDR1 and CDR2 are SNHLY and FYNNEI. The CDR3, as DNA: TGTGCCAGCAGTGCCGAAGACTACGAGCAGTACTTC. Translation gives CASSAEDYEQYF.

V is TRBV29-1 and J is TRBJ2-2; no firm D call. Trimming took 6 bases from V and 7 from J, leaving 15 bases between them. The CDR3 spans 13 residues. The germline gives CDR1 SQVTM, CDR2 ANQGSEA. CDR3 sequence: CSVKDMLSGELFF. CDR3 DNA sequence: TGCAGCGTGAAAGACATGTTGAGCGGGGAGCTGTTTTTT.

CDR3 nucleotide sequence: TGTGCCAGCAGACCTCCGGGACTAGCCTCTCAGGAGACCCAGTACTTC. This translates into CASRPPGLASQETQYF. The chain joins TRBV27 to TRBJ2-5; 9 bases fit TRBD2. Germline CDR1 and CDR2: MNHEY and SMNVEV (reference sequence). Trimming cost V 6 bases and J 5 bases; bases outside gene matches: 13. The CDR3 is 16 amino acids.

V usage is TRBV4-1 and J usage is TRBJ1-2; 7 bases are a match to TRBD1. The CDR3 runs 15 residues. Germline V lookup: CDR1 MGHRA, CDR2 YSYEKL. The V segment lost 4 bases and the J segment 7 bases; nucleotides outside the gene matches: 12. This CDR3 is CASSRRGQDFSGYTF. CDR3 coding DNA: TGCGCCAGCAGCCGCCGTGGACAGGACTTTTCTGGCTACACCTTC.

V and J are TRBV19 and TRBJ2-1, with D perhaps matching TRBD2 (6 bases). CDR1 and CDR2 from the germline V gene are LNHDA and SQIVND (reference sequence). V lost 6 bases and J 5 bases, leaving 17 bases between the germline ends. CDR3 length: 15 residues. The CDR3 DNA reads as TGTGCCAGTAGCTTACCGGGACTCACCCACAATGAGCAGTTCTTC. This sequence encodes CASSLPGLTHNEQFF. The full variable domain, its missing parts supplied by reference TRBV19 and TRBJ2-1, is DGGITQSPKYLFRKEGQNVTLSCEQNLNHDAMYWYRQDPGQGLRLIYYSQIVNDFQKGDIAEGYSVSREKKESFPLTVTSAQKNPTAFYLCASSLPGLTHNEQFFGPGTRLTVL.